Sequencing of this T cell receptor (beta chain) was carried out in a study of vaccination effects on CD4 cells after COVID-19. CD4+ T cells specific for antigen were expanded with viral peptide pools by the ViraFEST assay before sequencing. Researchers isolated CD4+ T cells once approximately eleven days of culture had elapsed. The V gene's germline CDR1 is MNHEY and CDR2 SVGAGI. Trimming pared 2 bases from V and 7 bases from J, leaving 18 bases between. This CDR3 spans 15 amino acids. TCRdb keeps only in-frame clones here, not all; method: immunoSEQ multiplex PCR. Of roughly 20,000 clones in the sample, around two thirds were seen once. Study results and caveats: Healthy vaccinees showed cross-reactivity with common cold coronaviruses in only 1 of 255 vaccine-induced clones.

On this clone itself: Its antigen is still unknown.

The starting material was CD4+ T cells from PBMCs cultured with HCoV-229E spike peptides, obtained before COVID-19 vaccination. V is TRBV6-5 and J is TRBJ2-7; D possibly corresponds to TRBD2 (6 bases). The TCR originated in a human donor who received a COVID-19 vaccine. CDR3 residues: CASSYGTPSGGEQYF. The DNA of the CDR3 is TGTGCCAGCAGTTACGGAACTCCGAGTGGGGGGGAGCAGTACTTC.